The source of this TCR beta chain is a study of cytomegalovirus exposure and HLA in healthy donors. J gave up 5 bases and V 4 bases, and 5 bases lay outside the gene matches. Germline loops: CDR1 SNHLY, CDR2 FYNNEI. This CDR3 is 14 amino acids long. PCR involved 60 Vbeta and 13 Jbeta primers. Sequencing used immunoSEQ multiplex PCR; TCRdb keeps in-frame clones, though not all of them. This sample has under 100,000 clones, with about 70% found just once. Study-level results: It is likely that the observed cluster of highly shared sequence variants was a sequencing artifact. A few V segments could not be told apart, such as TRBV6-2 and TRBV6-3, and were left out.

This clone came up a few times. Its specificity is unknown. The chain links TRBV2 to TRBJ2-5, with TRBD2 matching 9 bases. The sequence came from a man aged 40-55 years in good health and CMV-seronegative. Sequenced input: PBMCs. The CDR3, as DNA: TGTGCCAGCAGTGCGGGACTAGCTGCGGAGACCCAGTACTTC. It translates to CASSAGLAAETQYF. The full variable domain, completed using reference TRBV2 and TRBJ2-5, is EPEVTQTPSHQVTQMGQEVILRCVPISNHLYFYWYRQILGQKVEFLVSFYNNEISEKSEIFDDQFSVERPDGSNFTLKIRSTKLEDSAMYFCASSAGLAAETQYFGPGTRLLVL.